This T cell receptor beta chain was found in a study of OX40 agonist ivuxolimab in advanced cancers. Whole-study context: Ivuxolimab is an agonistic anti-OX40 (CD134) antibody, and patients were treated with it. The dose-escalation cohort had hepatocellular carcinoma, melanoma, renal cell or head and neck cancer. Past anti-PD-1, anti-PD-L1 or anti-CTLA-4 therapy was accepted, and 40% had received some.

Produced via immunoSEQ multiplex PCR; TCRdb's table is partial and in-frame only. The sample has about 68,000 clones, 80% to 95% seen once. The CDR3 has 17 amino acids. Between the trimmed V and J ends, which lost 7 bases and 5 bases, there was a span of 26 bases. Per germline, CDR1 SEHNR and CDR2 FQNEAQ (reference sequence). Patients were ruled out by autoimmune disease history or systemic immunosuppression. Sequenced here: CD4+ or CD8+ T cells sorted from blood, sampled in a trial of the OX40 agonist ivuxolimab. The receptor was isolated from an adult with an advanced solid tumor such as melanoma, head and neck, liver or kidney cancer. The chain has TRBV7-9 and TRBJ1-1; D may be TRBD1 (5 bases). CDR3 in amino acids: CASIIMGGSREGTEAFF. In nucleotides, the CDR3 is TGTGCCAGCATTATAATGGGGGGGAGCAGGGAGGGAACTGAAGCTTTCTTT.